The 22 T cell receptor beta chains below all came from one sample that was sequenced in a study of blood T cell repertoires in COVID-19 (TCRdb year 2020). The library was prepared using the immunoSEQ multiplex PCR assay. Sourced from immuneACCESS, this table was stored by TCRdb with only in-frame sequences that have V and J called. A share of the clones is absent; for the studies checked, an unresolved V gene accounts for under half, and the remainder has no known explanation. This sample comprises roughly 230,000 clones, roughly 88% of them detected only once. The top ten hold about 0.7% of the sample. Material for sequencing was peripheral blood. The receptor set was obtained from a human donor in a cohort sampled during active COVID-19.

This clone was picked up a small number of times. V is TRBV28 and J is TRBJ2-7; the D is unclear. The CDR3 is made up of 12 amino acids. The germline CDR1 and CDR2 sequences are MDHEN and SYDVKM. Trimming left V 6 bases short and J 2 bases short, with 8 bases between. The CDR3 reads CASSETTYEQYF. CDR3 sequence (DNA): TGTGCCAGCAGCGAAACTACCTACGAGCAGTACTTC. The full variable domain, with the rest looked up from reference TRBV28 and TRBJ2-7, is DVKVTQSSRYLVKRTGEKVFLECVQDMDHENMFWYRQDPGLGLRLIYFSYDVKMKEKGDIPEGYSVSREKKERFSLILESASTNQTSMYLCASSETTYEQYFGPGTRLTVT.

The chain couples TRBV6-4 to TRBJ2-3; TRBD2 agrees at 9 bases. Per germline, CDR1 MRHNA and CDR2 SNTAGT. Trimming at V came to 4 bases and at J to 3 bases, leaving 2 bases not matched to a gene. The CDR3 sequence is 14 residues long. The CDR3 region has the DNA TGTGCCAGCAGTGTAGCGGGAGAGACAGATACGCAGTATTTT. It specifies CASSVAGETDTQYF.

Only one count was recorded for this clone. The V call is TRBV19, the J call TRBJ2-7; 8 bases match TRBD1. The CDR3 contains 14 residues. Germline V gives CDR1 LNHDA, CDR2 SQIVND (reference sequence). J gave up 2 bases and V 10 bases, and 10 bases lay outside the gene matches. Written as DNA, the CDR3 is TGTGCCACTACGCAGGGGGCCGGGACCTACGAGCAGTACTTC. The encoded protein is CATTQGAGTYEQYF.

The CDR3 DNA is TGTGCCAGCAGGGGACTAGCGGGAGGACCTAACCCAGATACGCAGTATTTT. Protein product: CASRGLAGGPNPDTQYF. The V gene is TRBV27, the J gene TRBJ2-3; TRBD2 agrees at 15 bases. V shed 6 bases and J 4 bases; nucleotides not matched to a gene: 8. This CDR3 is 17 amino acids long. The V gene's germline CDR1 is MNHEY and CDR2 SMNVEV (reference sequence).

This clone was detected only once. The rearrangement links TRBV5-4 to TRBJ1-3; 7 nucleotides match TRBD1. CDR1 is SGHNT, CDR2 YYREEE, per germline (reference sequence). Trimming at V came to 4 bases and at J to 2 bases, leaving 9 bases not matched to a gene. This CDR3 contains 16 residues. The chain's CDR3 is CASSRENDRAGNTIYF. DNA of the CDR3: TGTGCCAGCAGCCGCGAAAATGACAGGGCTGGAAACACCATATATTTT.

The rearrangement links TRBV6-6 to TRBJ2-3; TRBD1 matches at 8 bases. CDR1 is MNHNY, CDR2 SVGAGI, per germline (reference sequence). V dropped 6 bases and J dropped 3; count of bases not matched to a gene: 8. The CDR3 is 15 amino acids. The CDR3: CASRPIQGATDTQYF. The CDR3 nucleotides read TGTGCCAGCAGACCAATCCAGGGGGCAACAGATACGCAGTATTTT.

This clone was detected only once. The rearrangement joins TRBV6-2 or TRBV6-3 to TRBJ1-6; TRBD1 matches at 8 bases. The germline gives CDR1 MNHEY, CDR2 SVGEGT. V was pared by 0 bases and J by 0 bases, with 4 bases of the junction left unmatched. The CDR3 has 18 residues. CDR3 in amino acids: CASSYSGTGSSYNSPLHF. The DNA of the CDR3 is TGTGCCAGCAGTTACTCCGGGACAGGCAGCTCCTATAATTCACCCCTCCACTTT.

The chain recombines TRBV5-6 with TRBJ2-7, with 13 positions matching TRBD2. Germline assignment: CDR1 SGHDT and CDR2 YYEEEE. J was trimmed by 6 bases and V by 2 bases; bases with no gene match: 8. The CDR3 spans 16 residues. Written as DNA, the CDR3 is TGTGCCAGCAGCTTCTATACACTAGCGGGAGGGCTCGAGCAGTACTTC. Translating gives CASSFYTLAGGLEQYF.

The V and J genes are TRBV7-2 and TRBJ2-7; weak D call: TRBD1 (5 bases). CDR1 is SGHTA and CDR2 is FQGNSA in the germline V gene. This CDR3 is 15 amino acids long. With 0 bases removed from V and 6 bases from J, the gap between germline ends came to 15 bases. CDR3 nucleotides: TGTGCCAGCAGCTTAGCAGGGGCAGGATTGGGCGAGCAGTACTTC. Its protein product is CASSLAGAGLGEQYF.

CDR3 DNA sequence: TGCGCCAGCAGCTTGGAGCAGGGGGCAAACACTGAAGCTTTCTTT. Translation: CASSLEQGANTEAFF. The chain couples TRBV5-1 to TRBJ1-1, with TRBD1 matching 8 bases. Germline CDR1 reads SGHRS; CDR2 reads YFSETQ. There are 15 residues in the CDR3. V trimming: 0 bases; J trimming: 2 bases; junction bases outside the gene matches: 3.

V is TRBV5-5 and J is TRBJ2-5; the match to TRBD1 covers 9 bases. Germline CDR1 is SGHKS and CDR2 is YYEKEE (reference sequence). This CDR3 is built from 14 residues. V trimming: 5 bases; J trimming: 2 bases; junction bases outside the gene matches: 4. The CDR3: CASRVGQGQETQYF. The CDR3 DNA reads TGTGCCAGCAGGGTTGGACAGGGGCAAGAGACCCAGTACTTC. Looking up the rest from reference TRBV5-5 and TRBJ2-5 gives the full variable domain: DAGVTQSPTHLIKTRGQQVTLRCSPISGHKSVSWYQQVLGQGPQFIFQYYEKEERGRGNFPDRFSARQFPNYSSELNVNALLLGDSALYLCASRVGQGQETQYFGPGTRLLVL.

The chain employs TRBV30 and TRBJ1-5; tentatively, D is TRBD1 (5 bases). V lost 1 base and J lost 7, with 11 bases in between. CDR3 length: 13 residues. Germline V CDR1 and CDR2: GTSNPN, SVGIG (reference sequence). CDR3 in DNA: TGTGCCTGGAGTGAAGGGGAAATCCAGCCCCAGCATTTT. Translation gives CAWSEGEIQPQHF.

The chain uses TRBV5-1 and TRBJ2-7; D gene unclear. The CDR3 has 13 amino acids. The V end was cut by 2 bases, the J end by 3 bases, with 9 bases between. CDR1 and CDR2 from the germline V gene are SGHRS and YFSETQ. This CDR3 reads CASSFPTNYEQYF. The CDR3 region has the DNA TGCGCCAGCAGCTTCCCCACAAACTACGAGCAGTACTTC.

The genes are TRBV15 and TRBJ2-3; 7 bases match TRBD2. The CDR3 covers 18 residues. Germline-derived CDR1 and CDR2 are LNHNV and YYDKDF (reference sequence). V gave up 1 base and J gave up 6 bases; unmatched junction bases: 16. CDR3 residues: CATSRGEGVGATADTQYF. CDR3 nucleotide sequence: TGTGCCACCAGCAGAGGGGAGGGAGTCGGGGCTACAGCGGATACGCAGTATTTT.

The J gene is TRBJ1-1, the V gene TRBV19; 10 bases map to TRBD1. The ends lost 5 bases at V and 4 bases at J; junction bases unmatched: 7. The CDR3 sequence is 15 residues long. CDR1 and CDR2 (germline): LNHDA, SQIVND (reference sequence). The DNA for the CDR3 is TGTGCCAGTAGTCCCCCAGGACAGGGGGGCACTGAAGCTTTCTTT. As protein: CASSPPGQGGTEAFF.

V and J are TRBV6-2 or TRBV6-3 and TRBJ2-3; D might be TRBD2 (5 bases). Germline CDR1 is MNHEY and CDR2 is SVGEGT. The germline V and J ends were trimmed by 0 bases and 5 bases, with 15 bases remaining between them. CDR3 length equals 16 residues. The CDR3 DNA follows: TGTGCCAGCAGTTACTCGGTTACCGGCGGAGGAGATACGCAGTATTTT. Protein sequence: CASSYSVTGGGDTQYF.

J is TRBJ1-5 and V is TRBV27; 7 positions match TRBD1. In germline, CDR1 is MNHEY, CDR2 SMNVEV (reference sequence). This CDR3 has 15 amino acids. The ends lost 6 bases at V and 4 bases at J; junction bases unmatched: 9. The CDR3 nucleotides read TGTGCCAGCAGCTTACGAGGGGGCGGAAATCAGCCCCAGCATTTT. Protein sequence: CASSLRGGGNQPQHF.

The chain links TRBV27 to TRBJ2-7; 7 bases are a match to TRBD2. Germline V CDR1 and CDR2: MNHEY, SMNVEV (reference sequence). V trimming: 0 bases; J trimming: 0 bases; junction bases outside the gene matches: 5. The CDR3 extends over 16 amino acids. The CDR3 spells CASSLSRAGSSYEQYF. The CDR3 coding sequence is TGTGCCAGCAGTTTATCCAGAGCGGGAAGCTCCTACGAGCAGTACTTC.

The J gene is TRBJ2-2, the V gene TRBV5-4, with D possibly TRBD1 on 6 matching bases. The germline V gene encodes CDR1 SGHNT and CDR2 YYREEE (reference sequence). This CDR3 has 14 amino acids. With 4 bases removed from V and 2 bases from J, the gap between germline ends came to 9 bases. As DNA, the CDR3 is TGTGCCAGCAGCCAGGGACAAAACACCGGGGAGCTGTTTTTT. Translated: CASSQGQNTGELFF.

This clone was counted a single time. V gene TRBV3-1 (or the pseudogene TRBV3-2) combines with J gene TRBJ1-2; possible D gene TRBD1, 5 bases. CDR1 is LGHDT and CDR2 is YNNKEL in the germline V gene (reference sequence). V lost 5 bases, J lost 8 bases, and 12 bases lay in between. There are 12 residues in the CDR3. The CDR3 coding sequence is TGTGCCAGCAGCACTCCAGGGTTGGGCTACACCTTC. It encodes CASSTPGLGYTF.

This clone was counted once. J is TRBJ2-5 and V is TRBV19, with TRBD2 matching over 7 bases. There are 14 residues in the CDR3. Germline assignment: CDR1 LNHDA and CDR2 SQIVND (reference sequence). Losses at the gene ends were 1 base for V and 5 bases for J; bases not matched to a gene: 4. In nucleotides, the CDR3 is TGTGCCAGTAGTATAGGGGGGGGATCCGAGACCCAGTACTTC. Amino acids: CASSIGGGSETQYF.

The V gene is TRBV5-1, the J gene TRBJ2-3; D is ambiguous. Germline V CDR1 and CDR2: SGHRS, YFSETQ. This CDR3 has 13 amino acids. Trimming took off 4 bases at V and 1 base at J, with 7 bases between the two ends. CDR3: CASSNSGTDTQYF. The CDR3 DNA reads as TGCGCCAGCAGCAATTCCGGCACAGATACGCAGTATTTT. The whole variable domain, filled in from reference TRBV5-1 and TRBJ2-3, reads KAGVTQTPRYLIKTRGQQVTLSCSPISGHRSVSWYQQTPGQGLQFLFEYFSETQRNKGNFPGRFSGRQFSNSRSEMNVSTLELGDSALYLCASSNSGTDTQYFGPGTRLTVL.